This T cell receptor (beta chain) was observed in a study of blood T cell repertoires in COVID-19. Produced via immunoSEQ multiplex PCR; TCRdb's table is partial and in-frame only. This sample has 50,000 to 80,000 clones, with more than 65% found just once. V lost 1 base and J lost 4, with 5 bases in between. In germline, CDR1 is LGHDT, CDR2 YNNKEL (reference sequence). The CDR3 is made up of 12 amino acids. Sequences were obtained from peripheral blood. The clonotype comes from a woman aged 60-70 years with acute or convalescent COVID-19. The V and J genes are TRBV3-1 (or the pseudogene TRBV3-2) and TRBJ2-7; D may be TRBD2 (5 bases). CDR3 amino acids: CASSQGEYEQYF. For the CDR3, the DNA is TGTGCCAGCAGCCAAGGGGAGTACGAGCAGTACTTC.